This T cell receptor beta chain emerged from a study of monozygotic twins with inflammatory bowel disease. General observations from the study: Versus healthy twins, IBD patients showed fewer clonotypes shared with others, especially with disease activity.

No sorting of T cells preceded isolation of total RNA from whole blood. Eight separate reactions per sample yielded the cDNA. A template switching step added UMIs, each with a 6-nucleotide sample barcode. TCRdb re-called the 5' RACE reads and gives one entry per CDR3 protein, without DNA. The repertoire table contains more than 350,000 distinct CDR3 sequences. Germline CDR1 and CDR2: SEHNR and FQNEAQ (reference sequence). CDR3 size: 16 residues. On this clonotype: The antigen remains unidentified.

The specimen sequenced was blood. This receptor was obtained from a human donor with ulcerative colitis or Crohn's disease, or a healthy co-twin of an affected twin (not recorded which). The chain recombines TRBV7-9 with TRBJ2-1; TCRdb reports TRBD2, a call that lacks DNA to check it against. The CDR3 loop reads CASTQGGAATYNEQFF. Full variable domain (remainder filled in from reference TRBV7-9 and TRBJ2-1): DTGVSQNPRHKITKRGQNVTFRCDPISEHNRLYWYRQTLGQGPEFLTYFQNEAQLEKSRLLSDRFSAERPKGSFSTLEIQRTEQGDSAMYLCASTQGGAATYNEQFFGPGTRLTVL.